A single sample is the source of the 13 T cell receptor beta chains below, sequenced in a study of blood T cell repertoires in COVID-19. Measured with immunoSEQ multiplex PCR; TCRdb has only the in-frame clones, and not every one. The repertoire holds 220,000 or so clones, with 90% as singletons. The sample was PBMCs or T cells enriched from blood (not recorded which). The receptors stem from a young man who had been exposed to COVID-19.

This chain links TRBV20-1 with TRBJ2-2; 10 nucleotides align to TRBD2. With V trimmed by 3 bases and J by 4 bases, 20 bases remained unmatched. This CDR3 is built from 20 residues. In germline, CDR1 is DFQATT, CDR2 SNEGSKA (reference sequence). The CDR3 is CSASSRAGASGGRGTGELFF. The DNA for the CDR3 is TGCAGTGCTAGTAGTAGAGCTGGGGCTAGCGGGGGCCGAGGCACCGGGGAGCTGTTTTTT.

The J gene is TRBJ2-1, the V gene TRBV27; tentatively, D is TRBD1 (5 bases). V lost 6 bases to trimming and J lost 7 bases, with 10 bases between them. This CDR3 is built from 12 residues. Germline values: CDR1 MNHEY, CDR2 SMNVEV (reference sequence). The CDR3 sequence is CASSTNRNEQFF. CDR3 in DNA: TGTGCCAGCAGCACAAACAGGAATGAGCAGTTCTTC.

The chain combines TRBV25-1 with TRBJ1-4, with 7 bases fitting TRBD1. The junction had 8 bases not matched to a gene; V was cut back by 3 bases and J by 4 bases. CDR1 and CDR2 (germline): MGHDK, SYGVNS. This CDR3 is built from 16 residues. For the CDR3, the DNA is TGTGCCAGCAGTGAGGAGCAGGGGGTAATTAATGAAAAACTGTTTTTT. This sequence encodes CASSEEQGVINEKLFF.

The rearrangement uses TRBV10-1 and TRBJ1-1; TRBD1 aligns across 8 bases. Germline CDR1 reads WNHNN; CDR2 reads SYGVQD (reference sequence). CDR3 length equals 15 residues. The ends lost 4 bases at V and 2 bases at J; junction bases unmatched: 6. Written as DNA, the CDR3 is TGCGCCAGCAGTGTTTGGGGGACAGGCAACACTGAAGCTTTCTTT. Translated, it gives CASSVWGTGNTEAFF.

This rearrangement joins TRBV2 to TRBJ2-1, with 9 bases aligning to TRBD1. Germline CDR1 SNHLY, CDR2 FYNNEI. This CDR3 region has 13 residues. V trimming: 4 bases; J trimming: 7 bases; junction bases outside the gene matches: 2. The CDR3 region is CASSGDRGNEQFF. The CDR3 DNA reads TGTGCCAGCAGTGGTGACAGGGGGAATGAGCAGTTCTTC.

J is TRBJ2-1 and V is TRBV30; 9 nucleotides align to TRBD1. V dropped 4 bases and J dropped 7; count of bases not matched to a gene: 2. CDR1 and CDR2 from the germline V gene are GTSNPN and SVGIG (reference sequence). CDR3 length equals 12 residues. The CDR3 spells CAWKTGGNEQFF. The CDR3 DNA follows: TGTGCCTGGAAGACAGGGGGGAATGAGCAGTTCTTC.

The CDR3 loop is CASSFKATDNSPLHF. The CDR3 DNA sequence: TGTGCCAGCAGCTTTAAGGCTACAGACAATTCACCCCTCCACTTT. The chain links TRBV7-2 to TRBJ1-6; D is uncertain. V dropped 3 bases and J dropped 7 bases, with 13 bases sitting between them. The length of the CDR3 is 15 residues. Germline CDR1 is SGHTA and CDR2 is FQGNSA.

This chain joins TRBV9 and TRBJ1-2; 7 positions match TRBD1. The germline gives CDR1 SGDLS, CDR2 YYNGEE. This CDR3 has 13 amino acids. Trimming cost V 5 bases and J 4 bases; bases outside gene matches: 5. CDR3 in DNA: TGTGCCAGCAGTTCAGGGACAGTCTATGGCTACACCTTC. Encoded protein: CASSSGTVYGYTF.

This clone was counted between two and nine times. This chain joins TRBV2 and TRBJ1-2; TRBD1 is a possible D gene (6 bases). Germline CDR1 and CDR2: SNHLY and FYNNEI. The V gene lost 8 bases and the J gene lost 4 bases, with 17 bases spanning the gap. There are 14 residues in the CDR3. The CDR3 loop is CASLQGQQVYGYTF. As DNA, the CDR3 is TGTGCCAGCCTTCAGGGGCAGCAAGTCTATGGCTACACCTTC.

This rearrangement joins TRBV5-4 to TRBJ2-3; 14 bases agree with TRBD2. The CDR3 contains 18 residues. With V trimmed by 5 bases and J by 0 bases, 8 bases remained unmatched. Germline V gene data show CDR1 as SGHNT and CDR2 as YYREEE (reference sequence). CDR3 amino acids: CASRTGTSGGASTDTQYF. Written as DNA, the CDR3 is TGTGCCAGCAGGACCGGGACTAGCGGGGGCGCTAGCACAGATACGCAGTATTTT.

This chain joins TRBV3-1 (or the pseudogene TRBV3-2) and TRBJ1-3; D is possibly TRBD1 (6 bases). Per the germline V gene, CDR1 is LGHDT and CDR2 is YNNKEL (reference sequence). V was shortened by 0 bases and J by 15 bases, with 18 bases between the two germline ends. The CDR3 sequence is 14 residues long. The CDR3 sequence is CASSQDLLGAGQYF. In DNA form, the CDR3 reads TGTGCCAGCAGCCAAGATCTACTGGGGGCAGGGCAATATTTT.

In DNA form, the CDR3 reads TGTGCCAGCAGCTTACTAACAGGGGATGTGTACGAGCAGTACTTC. Encoded protein: CASSLLTGDVYEQYF. The chain is built from TRBV11-2 and TRBJ2-7; 7 nucleotides agree with TRBD1. Germline V gene sequence: CDR1 SGHAT, CDR2 FQNNGV. J gave up 4 bases and V 2 bases, and 8 bases lay outside the gene matches. CDR3 length: 15 residues.

This sequence joins TRBV5-6 and TRBJ1-1, with D possibly matching TRBD1 (5 bases). V gave up 4 bases and J gave up 5 bases, with 12 bases separating them. This CDR3 spans 13 amino acids. Germline V gene data show CDR1 as SGHDT and CDR2 as YYEEEE. CDR3 sequence (DNA): TGTGCCAGCAGCGGGGAGGGGTTAACTGAAGCTTTCTTT. It specifies CASSGEGLTEAFF.